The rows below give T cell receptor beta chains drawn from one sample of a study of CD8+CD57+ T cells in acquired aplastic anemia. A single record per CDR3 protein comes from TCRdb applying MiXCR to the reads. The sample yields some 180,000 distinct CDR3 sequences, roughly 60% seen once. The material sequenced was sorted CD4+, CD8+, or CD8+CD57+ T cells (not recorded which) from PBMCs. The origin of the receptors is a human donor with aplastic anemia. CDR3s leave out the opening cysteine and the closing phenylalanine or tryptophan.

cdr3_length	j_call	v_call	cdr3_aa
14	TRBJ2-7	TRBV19	ASKSDGTGEENEQY
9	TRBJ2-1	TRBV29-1	SVWDRKEQF
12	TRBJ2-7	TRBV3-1	ASSQGSGGYEQY
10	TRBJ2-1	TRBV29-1	SVDGGAGEQF
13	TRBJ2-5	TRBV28	ASSLSRREKETQY
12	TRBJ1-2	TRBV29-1	SVVEGDFNYGYT
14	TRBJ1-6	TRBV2	ASTYSGTEPYSPLH
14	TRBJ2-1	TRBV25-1	ASSESGPSSYNEQF
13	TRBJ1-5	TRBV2	ASSLEQGSNQPQH
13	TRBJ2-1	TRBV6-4	ASSLIPGRNNEQF
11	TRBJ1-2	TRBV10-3	ATKQGEGNGHT
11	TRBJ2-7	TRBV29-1	SVIIQVPYEQY
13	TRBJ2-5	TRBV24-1	ATSTPTGGVETQY
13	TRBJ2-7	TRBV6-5	ASSYNRNLENEQY
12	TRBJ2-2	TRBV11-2	ASSLVGLTGELF
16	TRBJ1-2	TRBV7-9	ASSATGGNTEAFFGYT
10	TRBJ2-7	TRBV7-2	ASSLDNYEQY
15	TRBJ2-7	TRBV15	ATSRVLSRTVSHEQY
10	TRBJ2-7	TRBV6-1	ASSYSTREQY
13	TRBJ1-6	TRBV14	ASSHRQGQDSPLH
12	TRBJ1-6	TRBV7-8	ASSLTWGGSPLH
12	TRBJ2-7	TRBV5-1	ASSSQPGSDEQY
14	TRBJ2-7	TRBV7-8	ASSRYSGRASREQY
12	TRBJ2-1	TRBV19	ATRLAGGLDEQF
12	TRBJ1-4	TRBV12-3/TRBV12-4	ASSRDREREKLF
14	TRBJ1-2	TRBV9	ASSVTRDSLNYGYT
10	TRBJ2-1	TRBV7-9	ASSFEGHEQF
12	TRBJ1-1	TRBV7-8	ASRSQAWNTEAF
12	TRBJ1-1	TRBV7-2	ASSSDSRYTEAF
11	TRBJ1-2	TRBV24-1	ATSGKGGYGYT
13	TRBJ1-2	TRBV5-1	ASSHFSTGDYGYT
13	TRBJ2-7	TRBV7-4	ASRDPGTGSSEQY
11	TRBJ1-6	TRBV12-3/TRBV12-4	ASRRGLSSPLH
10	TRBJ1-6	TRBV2	ASRIQGPPLH
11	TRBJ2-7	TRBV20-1	STSTIQPYEQY
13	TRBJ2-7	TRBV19	ASAARGRRAYEQY
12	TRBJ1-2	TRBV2	ASSSPGQGGGYT
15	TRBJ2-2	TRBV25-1	ASSLTWGQGGTGELF
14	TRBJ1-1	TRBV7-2	ASSRDVSWSHTEAF
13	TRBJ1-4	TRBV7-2	ASSFGQGANEKLF